This T cell receptor beta chain was sequenced for a study of blood T cells in healthy people across ages. The CDR3 covers 15 residues. Germline V gene lookup returns CDR1 DFQATT and CDR2 SNEGSKA (reference sequence). The V end lost 5 bases, the J end lost 11 bases, and 27 bases lay between the germline ends. This clonotype was seen a handful of times. Primed by a sample-barcoded 5' primer and a J-beta primer mix, a second PCR proceeded for about 6 to 12 cycles. TCRdb used MiXCR to reprocess the 5' RACE reads, holding one entry per CDR3 protein. The profile covers 1 million or so distinct CDR3 sequences, with more than 35% appearing a single time and approximately 20% taken by the ten largest.

The receptor was isolated from a woman aged 60 to 75 in good health. The chain combines TRBV20-1 with TRBJ2-5; a weak D match, TRBD2 (6 bases). The sequenced material came from blood. The CDR3 loop is CSASFPGTDIREQYF. CDR3 nucleotides: TGCAGTGCTTCCTTCCCCGGGACGGATATTCGGGAGCAGTACTTC.